The present T cell receptor (beta chain) was sequenced within a study of T cell responses to AZD1222 COVID-19 vaccine. Study results and caveats: Increased Spike-specific TCR breadth and depth were observed after two AZD1222 doses.

To note about this clone: Antigen: not known.

Repertoires were generated with immunoSEQ multiplex PCR, while TCRdb's copy carries only in-frame clones and drops some. The sample carries approximately 260,000 clones, roughly 93% recorded once. V shed 5 bases and J shed 4 bases, with 5 bases lying between them. The germline V gene encodes CDR1 MDHEN and CDR2 SYDVKM. This CDR3 comprises 11 residues. The J gene is TRBJ1-2, the V gene TRBV28; D ambiguous. This sequence was found in an adult in good health. Specimen: peripheral blood, collected on day 0 of AZD1222 vaccination. CDR3 sequence (DNA): TGTGCCAGCAGTGAGGCCTATGGCTACACCTTC. As protein: CASSEAYGYTF.